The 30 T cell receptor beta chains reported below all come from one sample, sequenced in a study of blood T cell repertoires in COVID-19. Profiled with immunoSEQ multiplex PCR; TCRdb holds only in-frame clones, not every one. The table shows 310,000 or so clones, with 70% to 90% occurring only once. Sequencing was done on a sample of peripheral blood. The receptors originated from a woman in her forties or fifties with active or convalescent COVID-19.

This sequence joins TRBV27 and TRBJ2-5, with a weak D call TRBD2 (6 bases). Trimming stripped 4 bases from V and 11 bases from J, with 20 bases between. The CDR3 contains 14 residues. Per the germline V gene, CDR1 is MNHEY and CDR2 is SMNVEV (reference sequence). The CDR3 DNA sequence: TGTGCCAGCAGTTCCCCGGGACTTAAAAGGAAGCAGTACTTC. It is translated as CASSSPGLKRKQYF.

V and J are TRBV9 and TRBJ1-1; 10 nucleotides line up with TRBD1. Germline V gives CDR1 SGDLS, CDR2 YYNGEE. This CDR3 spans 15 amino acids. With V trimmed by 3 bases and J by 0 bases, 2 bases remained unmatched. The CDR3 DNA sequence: TGTGCCAGCAGCGAGGACAGGGGGTTGAACACTGAAGCTTTCTTT. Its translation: CASSEDRGLNTEAFF. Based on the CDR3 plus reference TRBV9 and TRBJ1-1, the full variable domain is DSGVTQTPKHLITATGQRVTLRCSPRSGDLSVYWYQQSLDQGLQFLIQYYNGEERAKGNILERFSAQQFPDLHSELNLSSLELGDSALYFCASSEDRGLNTEAFFGQGTRLTVV.

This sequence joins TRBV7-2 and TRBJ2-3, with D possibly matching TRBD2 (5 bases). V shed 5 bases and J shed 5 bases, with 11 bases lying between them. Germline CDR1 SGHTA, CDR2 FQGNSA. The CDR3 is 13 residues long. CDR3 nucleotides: TGTGCCAGCAGCCCTGGCGCGGGAGATACGCAGTATTTT. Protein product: CASSPGAGDTQYF.

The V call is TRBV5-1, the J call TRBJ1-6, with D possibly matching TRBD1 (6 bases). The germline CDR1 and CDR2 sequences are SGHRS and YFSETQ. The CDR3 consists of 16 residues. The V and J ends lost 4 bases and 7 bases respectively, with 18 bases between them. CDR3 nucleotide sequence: TGCGCCAGCAGCCCCGATCAGGGGAGTATGAATTCACCCCTCCACTTT. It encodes CASSPDQGSMNSPLHF.

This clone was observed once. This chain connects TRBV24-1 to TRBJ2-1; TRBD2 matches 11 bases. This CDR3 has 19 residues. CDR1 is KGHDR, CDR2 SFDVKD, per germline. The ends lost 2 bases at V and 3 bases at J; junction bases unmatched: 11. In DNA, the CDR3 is TGTGCCACCAGTGATTCGAGGGCCGTAGCGGGGGGGATCTACAATGAGCAGTTCTTC. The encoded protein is CATSDSRAVAGGIYNEQFF.

The CDR3 coding sequence is TGTGCCAGCAGCTCCGGGACAGCAAATGAAAAACTGTTTTTT. This gives the protein CASSSGTANEKLFF. The chain combines TRBV7-9 with TRBJ1-4; 7 nucleotides align to TRBD1. With 4 bases clipped from V and 5 bases from J, the junction kept 4 bases outside the gene matches. The germline V gene has CDR1 SEHNR and CDR2 FQNEAQ (reference sequence). The CDR3 loop spans 14 amino acids.

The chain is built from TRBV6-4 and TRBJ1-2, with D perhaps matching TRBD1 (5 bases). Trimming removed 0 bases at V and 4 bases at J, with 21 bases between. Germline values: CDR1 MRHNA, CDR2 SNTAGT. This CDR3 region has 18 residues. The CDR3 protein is CASSDSRYLAGYTYGYTF. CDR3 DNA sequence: TGTGCCAGCAGTGACTCCCGGTACCTGGCAGGGTATACCTATGGCTACACCTTC.

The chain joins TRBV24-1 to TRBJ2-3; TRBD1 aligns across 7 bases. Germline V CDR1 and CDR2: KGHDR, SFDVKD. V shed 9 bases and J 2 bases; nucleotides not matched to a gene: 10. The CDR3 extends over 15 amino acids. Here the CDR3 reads CATARDSDNTDTQYF. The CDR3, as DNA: TGTGCCACCGCCAGGGACAGCGATAACACAGATACGCAGTATTTT.

The DNA for the CDR3 is TGTGCCAGCAGCCAAGAAACAGTAAGCAATCAGCCCCAGCATTTT. Residues: CASSQETVSNQPQHF. V is TRBV4-2 and J is TRBJ1-5; no reliable D call. Germline lookup yields CDR1 LGHNA and CDR2 YNFKEQ. V lost 0 bases, J lost 1 base, and 7 bases lay in between. The CDR3 consists of 15 residues.

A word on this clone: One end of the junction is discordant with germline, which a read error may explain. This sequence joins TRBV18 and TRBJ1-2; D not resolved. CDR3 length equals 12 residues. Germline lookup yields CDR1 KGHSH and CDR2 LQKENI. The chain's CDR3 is CASSPRQEKGIF. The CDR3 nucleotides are TGTGCCAGCTCACCACGGCAGGAAAAAGGCATCTTC.

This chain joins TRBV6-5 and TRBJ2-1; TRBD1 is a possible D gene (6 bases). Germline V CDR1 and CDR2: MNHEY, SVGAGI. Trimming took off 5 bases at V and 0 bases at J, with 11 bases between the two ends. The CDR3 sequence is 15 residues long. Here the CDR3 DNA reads TGTGCCAGCAGTCGGGACACCTACTCCTACAATGAGCAGTTCTTC. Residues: CASSRDTYSYNEQFF.

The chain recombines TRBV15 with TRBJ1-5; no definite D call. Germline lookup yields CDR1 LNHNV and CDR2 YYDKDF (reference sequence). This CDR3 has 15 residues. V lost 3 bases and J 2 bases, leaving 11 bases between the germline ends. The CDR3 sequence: CATSSGRRGNQPQHF. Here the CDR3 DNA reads TGTGCCACCAGCAGTGGAAGGAGGGGCAATCAGCCCCAGCATTTT.

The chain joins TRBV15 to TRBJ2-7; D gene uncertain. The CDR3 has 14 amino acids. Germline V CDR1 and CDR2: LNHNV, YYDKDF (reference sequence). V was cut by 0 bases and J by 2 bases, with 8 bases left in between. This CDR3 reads CATSREAGPYEQYF. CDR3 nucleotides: TGTGCCACCAGCAGAGAGGCAGGCCCCTACGAGCAGTACTTC.

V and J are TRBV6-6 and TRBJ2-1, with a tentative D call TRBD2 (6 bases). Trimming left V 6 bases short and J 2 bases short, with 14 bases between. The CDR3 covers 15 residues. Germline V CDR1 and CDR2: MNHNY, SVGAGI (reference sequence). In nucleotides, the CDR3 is TGTGCCAGCAGACCGACGGGACTCCCCTACAATGAGCAGTTCTTC. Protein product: CASRPTGLPYNEQFF.

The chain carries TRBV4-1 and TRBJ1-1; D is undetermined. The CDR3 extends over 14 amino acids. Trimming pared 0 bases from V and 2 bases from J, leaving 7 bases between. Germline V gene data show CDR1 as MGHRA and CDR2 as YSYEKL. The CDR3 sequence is CASSQDPRNTEAFF. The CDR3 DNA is TGCGCCAGCAGCCAAGATCCTAGAAACACTGAAGCTTTCTTT.

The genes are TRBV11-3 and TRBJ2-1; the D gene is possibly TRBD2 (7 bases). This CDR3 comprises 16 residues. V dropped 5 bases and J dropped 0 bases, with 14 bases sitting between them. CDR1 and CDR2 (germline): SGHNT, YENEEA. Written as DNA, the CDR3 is TGTGCCAGCAGCCCAAGGGGGGGGAGCTCCTACAATGAGCAGTTCTTC. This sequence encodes CASSPRGGSSYNEQFF.

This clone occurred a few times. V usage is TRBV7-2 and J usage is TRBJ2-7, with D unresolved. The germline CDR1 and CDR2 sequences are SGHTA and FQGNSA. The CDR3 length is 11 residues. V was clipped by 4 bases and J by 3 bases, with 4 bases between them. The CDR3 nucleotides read TGTGCCAGCAGCTCCCACTACGAGCAGTACTTC. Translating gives CASSSHYEQYF.

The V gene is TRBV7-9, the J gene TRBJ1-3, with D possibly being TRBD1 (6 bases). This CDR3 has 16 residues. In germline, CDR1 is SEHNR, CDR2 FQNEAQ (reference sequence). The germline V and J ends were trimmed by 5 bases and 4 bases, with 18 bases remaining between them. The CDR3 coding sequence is TGTGCCAGCAGCCCCCGGGGGGGGGCAACCGGAAACACCATATATTTT. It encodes CASSPRGGATGNTIYF.

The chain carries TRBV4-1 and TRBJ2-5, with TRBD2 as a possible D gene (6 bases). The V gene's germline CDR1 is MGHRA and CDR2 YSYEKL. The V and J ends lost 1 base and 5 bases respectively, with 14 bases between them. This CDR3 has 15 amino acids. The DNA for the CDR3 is TGCGCCAGCAGCCAAGGGGCCGCGAGCGGGGAGACCCAGTACTTC. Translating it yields CASSQGAASGETQYF.

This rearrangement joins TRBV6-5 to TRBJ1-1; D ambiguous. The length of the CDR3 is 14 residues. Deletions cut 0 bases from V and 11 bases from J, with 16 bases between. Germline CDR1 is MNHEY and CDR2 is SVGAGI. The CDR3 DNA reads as TGTGCCAGCAGTTACTCGGCTCTGAGGGCTGGGGCTTTCTTT. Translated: CASSYSALRAGAFF.

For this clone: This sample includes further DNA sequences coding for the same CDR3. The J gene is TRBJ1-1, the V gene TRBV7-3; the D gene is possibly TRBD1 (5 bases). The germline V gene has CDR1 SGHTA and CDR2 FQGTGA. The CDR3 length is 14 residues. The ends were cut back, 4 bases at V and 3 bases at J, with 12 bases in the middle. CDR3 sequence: CASSSQGGDTEAFF. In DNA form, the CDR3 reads TGTGCCAGCAGCTCGCAGGGTGGTGACACTGAAGCTTTCTTT.

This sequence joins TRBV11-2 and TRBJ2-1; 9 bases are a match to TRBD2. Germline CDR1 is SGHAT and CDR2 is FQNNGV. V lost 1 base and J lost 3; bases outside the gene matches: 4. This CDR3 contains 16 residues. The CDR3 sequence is CASSLVGSGGYNEQFF. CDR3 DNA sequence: TGTGCCAGCAGCTTAGTGGGTAGCGGGGGCTACAATGAGCAGTTCTTC.

The CDR3 DNA is TGTGCCAGCAGTGGGGGGACCACAGGGGGGAATTCACCCCTCCACTTT. Translating gives CASSGGTTGGNSPLHF. V and J are TRBV27 and TRBJ1-6; 8 bases agree with TRBD1. The V gene's germline CDR1 is MNHEY and CDR2 SMNVEV (reference sequence). The CDR3 is 16 residues long. Trimming removed 5 bases from V and 7 bases from J; junction bases left unmatched: 10.

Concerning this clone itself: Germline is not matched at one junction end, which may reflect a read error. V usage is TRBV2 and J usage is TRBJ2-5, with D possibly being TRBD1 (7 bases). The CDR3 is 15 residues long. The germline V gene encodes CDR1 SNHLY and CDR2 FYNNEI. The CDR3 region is CVSSGAMAGGETQYF. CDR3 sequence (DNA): TGTGTCAGCAGTGGAGCGATGGCAGGGGGGGAGACCCAGTACTTC.

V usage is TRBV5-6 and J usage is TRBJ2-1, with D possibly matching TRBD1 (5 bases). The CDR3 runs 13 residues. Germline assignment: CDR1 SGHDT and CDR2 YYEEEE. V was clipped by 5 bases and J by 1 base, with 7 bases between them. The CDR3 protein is CASSDSSYNEQFF. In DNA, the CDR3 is TGTGCCAGCAGTGACAGTTCCTACAATGAGCAGTTCTTC.

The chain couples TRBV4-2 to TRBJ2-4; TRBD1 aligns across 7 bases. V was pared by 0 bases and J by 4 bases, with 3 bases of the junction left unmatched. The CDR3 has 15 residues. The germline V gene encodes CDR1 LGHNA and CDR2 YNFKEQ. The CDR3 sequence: CASSQDLDRKNIQYF. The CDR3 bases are TGTGCCAGCAGCCAAGACCTGGACAGGAAAAACATTCAGTACTTC.

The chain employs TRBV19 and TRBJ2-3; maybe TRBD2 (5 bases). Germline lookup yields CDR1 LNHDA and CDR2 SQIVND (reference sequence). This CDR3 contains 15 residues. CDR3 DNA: TGTGCTTCTAAGTTCTGGGCGGGTGGCACAGATACGCAGTATTTT. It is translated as CASKFWAGGTDTQYF.

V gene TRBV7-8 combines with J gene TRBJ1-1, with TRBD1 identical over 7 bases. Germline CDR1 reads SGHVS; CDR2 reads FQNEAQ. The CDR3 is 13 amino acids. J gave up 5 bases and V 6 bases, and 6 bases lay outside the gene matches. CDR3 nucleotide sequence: TGTGCCAGCAGACCCCAACAGGGGACTGAAGCTTTCTTT. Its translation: CASRPQQGTEAFF.

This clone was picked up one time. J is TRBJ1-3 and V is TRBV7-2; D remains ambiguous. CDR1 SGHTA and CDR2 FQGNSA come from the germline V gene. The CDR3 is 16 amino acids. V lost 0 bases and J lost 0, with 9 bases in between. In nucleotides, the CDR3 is TGTGCCAGCAGCTTAGCGCCCCTGGCCTCTGGAAACACCATATATTTT. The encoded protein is CASSLAPLASGNTIYF.

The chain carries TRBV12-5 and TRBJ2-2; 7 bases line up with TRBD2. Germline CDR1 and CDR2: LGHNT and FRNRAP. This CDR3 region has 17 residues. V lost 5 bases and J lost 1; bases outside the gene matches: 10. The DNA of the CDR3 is TGTGCTAGTGGTAACGAGCGGGGATTGGGGAACACCGGGGAGCTGTTTTTT. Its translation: CASGNERGLGNTGELFF.